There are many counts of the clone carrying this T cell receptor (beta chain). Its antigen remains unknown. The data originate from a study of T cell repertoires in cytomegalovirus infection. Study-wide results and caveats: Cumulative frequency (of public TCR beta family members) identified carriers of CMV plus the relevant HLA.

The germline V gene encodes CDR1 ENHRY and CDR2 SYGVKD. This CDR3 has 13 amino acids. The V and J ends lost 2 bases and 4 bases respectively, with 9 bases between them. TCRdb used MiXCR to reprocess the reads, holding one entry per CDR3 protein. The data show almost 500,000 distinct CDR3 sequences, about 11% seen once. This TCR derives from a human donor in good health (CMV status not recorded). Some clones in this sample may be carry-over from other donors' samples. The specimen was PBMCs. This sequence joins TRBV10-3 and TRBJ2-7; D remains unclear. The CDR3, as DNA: TGTGCCATCAGTGAGGGTTCTTTTTACGAGCAGTACTTC. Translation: CAISEGSFYEQYF.